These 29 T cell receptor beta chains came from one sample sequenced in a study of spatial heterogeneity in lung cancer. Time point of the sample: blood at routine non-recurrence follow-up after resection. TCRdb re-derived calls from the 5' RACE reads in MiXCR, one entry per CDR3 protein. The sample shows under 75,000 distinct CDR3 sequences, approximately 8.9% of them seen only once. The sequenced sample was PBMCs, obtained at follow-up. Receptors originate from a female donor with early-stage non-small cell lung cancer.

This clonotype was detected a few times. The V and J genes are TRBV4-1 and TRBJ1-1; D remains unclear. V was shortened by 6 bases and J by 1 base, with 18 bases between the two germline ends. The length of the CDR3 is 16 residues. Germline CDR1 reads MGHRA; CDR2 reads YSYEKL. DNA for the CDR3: TGCGCCAGCAGGCAGGCCTGGGCCAGAAAGAACACTGAAGCTTTCTTT. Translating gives CASRQAWARKNTEAFF.

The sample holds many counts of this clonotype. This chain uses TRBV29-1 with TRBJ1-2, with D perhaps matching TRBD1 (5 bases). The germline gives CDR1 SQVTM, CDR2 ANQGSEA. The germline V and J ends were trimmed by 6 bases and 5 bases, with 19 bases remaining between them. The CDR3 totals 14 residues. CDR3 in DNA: TGCAGCGTAGTCCGGGAGACAGCCGATTATGGCTACACCTTC. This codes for CSVVRETADYGYTF.

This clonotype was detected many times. In nucleotides, the CDR3 is TGTGCCTGGAGTGCCGGGACAGGAAATTATGGCTACACCTTC. Protein sequence: CAWSAGTGNYGYTF. The chain links TRBV30 to TRBJ1-2, with TRBD1 matching 8 bases. CDR1 is GTSNPN and CDR2 is SVGIG in the germline V gene (reference sequence). This CDR3 region has 14 residues. The junction had 6 bases not matched to a gene; V was cut back by 1 base and J by 5 bases.

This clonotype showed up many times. The chain's CDR3 is CASSYLPSAGGSSFYNEQFF. In DNA, the CDR3 is TGTGCCAGCAGTTACTTACCTTCAGCGGGAGGATCCTCCTTCTACAATGAGCAGTTCTTC. The rearrangement uses TRBV6-2 or TRBV6-3 and TRBJ2-1, with 9 positions matching TRBD2. V dropped 1 base and J dropped 3; count of bases not matched to a gene: 16. The germline CDR1 and CDR2 sequences are MNHEY and SVGEGT. The CDR3 contains 20 residues.

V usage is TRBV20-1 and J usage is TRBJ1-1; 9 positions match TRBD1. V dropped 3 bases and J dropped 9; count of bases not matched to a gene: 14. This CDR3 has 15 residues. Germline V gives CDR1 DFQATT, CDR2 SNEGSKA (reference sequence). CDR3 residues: CSASDGTGIYPKAFF. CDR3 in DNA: TGCAGTGCTAGCGACGGGACAGGGATCTACCCGAAAGCTTTCTTT.

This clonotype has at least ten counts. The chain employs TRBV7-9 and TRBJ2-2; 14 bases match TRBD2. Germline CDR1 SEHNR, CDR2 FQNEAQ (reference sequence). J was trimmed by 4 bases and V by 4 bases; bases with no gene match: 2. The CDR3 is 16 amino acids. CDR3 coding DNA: TGTGCCAGCAGCTCGGGACTAGCGGGAGTCACCGGGGAGCTGTTTTTT. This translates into CASSSGLAGVTGELFF. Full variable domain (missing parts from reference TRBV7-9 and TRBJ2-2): DTGVSQNPRHKITKRGQNVTFRCDPISEHNRLYWYRQTLGQGPEFLTYFQNEAQLEKSRLLSDRFSAERPKGSFSTLEIQRTEQGDSAMYLCASSSGLAGVTGELFFGEGSRLTVL.

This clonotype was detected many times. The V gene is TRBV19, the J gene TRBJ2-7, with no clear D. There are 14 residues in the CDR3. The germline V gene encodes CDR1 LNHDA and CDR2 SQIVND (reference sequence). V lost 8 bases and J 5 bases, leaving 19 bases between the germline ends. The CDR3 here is CASGDRVSRDEQYF. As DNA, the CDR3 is TGTGCCAGTGGGGATCGAGTGAGTAGAGACGAGCAGTACTTC.

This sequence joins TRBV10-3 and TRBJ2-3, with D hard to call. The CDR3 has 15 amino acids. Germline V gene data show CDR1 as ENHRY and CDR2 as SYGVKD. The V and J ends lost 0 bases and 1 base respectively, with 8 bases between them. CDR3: CAISESMERTDTQYF. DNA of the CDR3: TGTGCCATCAGTGAGTCTATGGAACGCACAGATACGCAGTATTTT.

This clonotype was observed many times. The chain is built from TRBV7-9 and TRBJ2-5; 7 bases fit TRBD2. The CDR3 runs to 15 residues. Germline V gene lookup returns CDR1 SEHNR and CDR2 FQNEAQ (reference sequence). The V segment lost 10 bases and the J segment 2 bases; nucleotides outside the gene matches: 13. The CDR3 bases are TGTGCCACCCGACCCCCAGCGGGGTGGCAAGAGACCCAGTACTTC. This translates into CATRPPAGWQETQYF. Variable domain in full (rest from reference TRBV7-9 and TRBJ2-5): DTGVSQNPRHKITKRGQNVTFRCDPISEHNRLYWYRQTLGQGPEFLTYFQNEAQLEKSRLLSDRFSAERPKGSFSTLEIQRTEQGDSAMYLCATRPPAGWQETQYFGPGTRLLVL.

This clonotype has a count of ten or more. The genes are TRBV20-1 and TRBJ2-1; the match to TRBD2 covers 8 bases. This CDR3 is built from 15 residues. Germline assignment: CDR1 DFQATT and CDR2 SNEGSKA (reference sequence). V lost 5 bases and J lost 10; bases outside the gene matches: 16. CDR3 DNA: TGCAGTGCTGCGCGGATGGGGACTAGGGATGCGGAGCAGTTCTTC. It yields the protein CSAARMGTRDAEQFF.

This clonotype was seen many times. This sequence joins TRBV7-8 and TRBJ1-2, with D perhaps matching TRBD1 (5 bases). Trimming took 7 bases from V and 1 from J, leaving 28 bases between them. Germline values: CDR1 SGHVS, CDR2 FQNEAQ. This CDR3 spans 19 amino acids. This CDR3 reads CASTSKSRLWGSYNYGYTF. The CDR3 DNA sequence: TGTGCCAGCACCTCGAAAAGCCGGCTTTGGGGCAGCTATAACTATGGCTACACCTTC.

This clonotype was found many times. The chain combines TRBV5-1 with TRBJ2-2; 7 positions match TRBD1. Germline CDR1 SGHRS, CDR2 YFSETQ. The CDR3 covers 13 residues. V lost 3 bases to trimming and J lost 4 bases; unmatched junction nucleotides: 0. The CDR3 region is CASSSGGTGELFF. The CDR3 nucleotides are TGCGCCAGCAGCTCAGGGGGCACCGGGGAGCTGTTTTTT.

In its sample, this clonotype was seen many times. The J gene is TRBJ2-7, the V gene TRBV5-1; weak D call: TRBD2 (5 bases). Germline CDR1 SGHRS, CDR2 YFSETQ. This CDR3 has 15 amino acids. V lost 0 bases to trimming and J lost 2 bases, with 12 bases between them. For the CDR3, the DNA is TGCGCCAGCAGCTTGGCCGTCGGGAACGCCTACGAGCAGTACTTC. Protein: CASSLAVGNAYEQYF.

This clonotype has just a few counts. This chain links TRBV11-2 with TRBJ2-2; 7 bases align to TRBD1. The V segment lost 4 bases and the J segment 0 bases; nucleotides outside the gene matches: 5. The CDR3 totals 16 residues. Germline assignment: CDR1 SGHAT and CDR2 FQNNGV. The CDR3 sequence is CASSSQTGSNTGELFF. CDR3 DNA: TGTGCCAGCAGCTCTCAGACAGGGTCGAACACCGGGGAGCTGTTTTTT.

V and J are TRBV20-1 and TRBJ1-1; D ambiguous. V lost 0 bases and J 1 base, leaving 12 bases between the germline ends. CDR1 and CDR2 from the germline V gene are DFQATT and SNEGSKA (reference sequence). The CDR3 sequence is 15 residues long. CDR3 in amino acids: CSARDLRRANTEAFF. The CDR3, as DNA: TGCAGTGCTAGAGATCTGAGGAGGGCGAACACTGAAGCTTTCTTT.

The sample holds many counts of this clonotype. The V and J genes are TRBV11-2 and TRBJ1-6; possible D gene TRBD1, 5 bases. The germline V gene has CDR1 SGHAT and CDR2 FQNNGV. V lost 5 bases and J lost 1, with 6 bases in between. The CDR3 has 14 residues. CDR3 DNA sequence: TGTGCCAGCAGCGAGGGGTCCTATAATTCACCCCTCCACTTT. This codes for CASSEGSYNSPLHF.

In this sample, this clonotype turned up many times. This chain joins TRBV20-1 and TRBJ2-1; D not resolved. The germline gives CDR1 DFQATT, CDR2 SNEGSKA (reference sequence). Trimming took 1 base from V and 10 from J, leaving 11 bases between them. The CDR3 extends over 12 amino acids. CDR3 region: CSARVLGDEQFF. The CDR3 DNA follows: TGCAGTGCTAGAGTGTTGGGCGACGAGCAGTTCTTC.

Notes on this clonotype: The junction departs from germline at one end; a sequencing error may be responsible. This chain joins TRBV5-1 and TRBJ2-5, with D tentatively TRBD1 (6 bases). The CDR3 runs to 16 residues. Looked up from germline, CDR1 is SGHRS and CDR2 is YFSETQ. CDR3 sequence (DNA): TGCACCAGCAGTCCCACAGGGACCCCAACCCAAGAGACCCAGTACTTC. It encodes CTSSPTGTPTQETQYF.

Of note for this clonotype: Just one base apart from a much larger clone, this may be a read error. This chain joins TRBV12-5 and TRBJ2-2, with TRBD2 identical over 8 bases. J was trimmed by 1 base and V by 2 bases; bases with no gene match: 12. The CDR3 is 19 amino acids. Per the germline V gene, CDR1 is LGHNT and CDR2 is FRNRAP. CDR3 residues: CASGLTSGSGPGNTGELFF. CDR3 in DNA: TGTGCTAGTGGTTTGACAAGCGGGAGTGGTCCCGGGAACACCGGGGAGCTGTTTTTT.

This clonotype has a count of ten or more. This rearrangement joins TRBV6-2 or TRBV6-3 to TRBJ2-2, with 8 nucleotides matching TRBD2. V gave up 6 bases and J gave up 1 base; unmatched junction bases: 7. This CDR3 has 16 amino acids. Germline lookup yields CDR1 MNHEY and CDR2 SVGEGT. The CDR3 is CASSHPGLVNTGELFF. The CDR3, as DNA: TGTGCCAGCAGCCATCCGGGACTAGTGAACACCGGGGAGCTGTTTTTT.

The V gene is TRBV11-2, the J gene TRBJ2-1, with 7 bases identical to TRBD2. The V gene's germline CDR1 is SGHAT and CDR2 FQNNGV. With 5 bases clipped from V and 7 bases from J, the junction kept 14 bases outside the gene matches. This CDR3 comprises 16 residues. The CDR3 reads CASSPGHGGRENEQFF. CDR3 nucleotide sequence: TGTGCCAGCAGCCCTGGACACGGGGGGAGGGAGAATGAGCAGTTCTTC.

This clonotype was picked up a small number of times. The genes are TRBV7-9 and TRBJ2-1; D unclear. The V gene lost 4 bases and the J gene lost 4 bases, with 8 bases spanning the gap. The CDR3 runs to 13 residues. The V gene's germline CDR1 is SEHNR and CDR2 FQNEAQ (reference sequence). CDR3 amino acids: CASSSFGYNEQFF. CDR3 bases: TGTGCCAGCAGCTCGTTTGGATACAATGAGCAGTTCTTC.

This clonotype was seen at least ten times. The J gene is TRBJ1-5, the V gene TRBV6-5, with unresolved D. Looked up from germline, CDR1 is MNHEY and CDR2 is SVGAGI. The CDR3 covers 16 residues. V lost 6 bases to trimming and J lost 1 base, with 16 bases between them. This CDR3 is CASRQLVGPSNQPQHF. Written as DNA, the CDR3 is TGTGCCAGCAGGCAACTCGTGGGCCCGAGCAATCAGCCCCAGCATTTT.

Here the CDR3 reads CASSPKTGSHTGELFF. In DNA, the CDR3 is TGTGCCAGCAGCCCAAAGACAGGGTCCCACACCGGGGAGCTGTTTTTT. The chain links TRBV9 to TRBJ2-2; 7 bases map to TRBD1. V lost 4 bases, J lost 3 bases, and 9 bases stayed unmatched. Germline loops: CDR1 SGDLS, CDR2 YYNGEE. The CDR3 has 16 residues.

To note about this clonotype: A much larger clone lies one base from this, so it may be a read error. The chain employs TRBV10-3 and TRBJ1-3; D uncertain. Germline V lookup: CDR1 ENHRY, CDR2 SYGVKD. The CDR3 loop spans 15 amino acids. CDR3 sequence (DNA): TGTGCCATCAGTGAGTCGCAAACCTCTGTAAACACCATATATTTT. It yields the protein CAISESQTSVNTIYF.

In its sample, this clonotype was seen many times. The CDR3 DNA is TGTGCCAGCCTTTCGCCACAGGGTTTTACCGGGGAGCTGTTTTTT. This codes for CASLSPQGFTGELFF. V gene TRBV28 combines with J gene TRBJ2-2; possible D gene TRBD1, 6 bases. The CDR3 spans 15 residues. In germline, CDR1 is MDHEN, CDR2 SYDVKM. V lost 8 bases, J lost 5 bases, and 18 bases lay in between.

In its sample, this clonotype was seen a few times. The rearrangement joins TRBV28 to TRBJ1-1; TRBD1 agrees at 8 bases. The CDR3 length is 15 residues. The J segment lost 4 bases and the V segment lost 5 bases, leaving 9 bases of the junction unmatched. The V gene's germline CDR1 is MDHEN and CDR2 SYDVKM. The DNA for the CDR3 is TGTGCCAGCAGTCTCAGGGGGCGAGTCGGCACTGAAGCTTTCTTT. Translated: CASSLRGRVGTEAFF.

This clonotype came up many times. CDR3 nucleotide sequence: TGTGCCAGCGGCCGAATGGGCCTTGGGGCCAACGTCCTGACTTTC. It yields the protein CASGRMGLGANVLTF. The V and J genes are TRBV28 and TRBJ2-6; D is unresolved. CDR1 and CDR2 (germline): MDHEN, SYDVKM. The germline V and J ends were trimmed by 8 bases and 3 bases, with 14 bases remaining between them. The CDR3 runs 15 residues.

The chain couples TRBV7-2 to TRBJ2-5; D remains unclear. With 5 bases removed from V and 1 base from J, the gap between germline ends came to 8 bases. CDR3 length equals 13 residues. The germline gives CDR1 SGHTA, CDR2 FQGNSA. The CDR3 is CASSPSVQETQYF. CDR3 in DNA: TGTGCCAGCAGCCCCTCTGTCCAAGAGACCCAGTACTTC.